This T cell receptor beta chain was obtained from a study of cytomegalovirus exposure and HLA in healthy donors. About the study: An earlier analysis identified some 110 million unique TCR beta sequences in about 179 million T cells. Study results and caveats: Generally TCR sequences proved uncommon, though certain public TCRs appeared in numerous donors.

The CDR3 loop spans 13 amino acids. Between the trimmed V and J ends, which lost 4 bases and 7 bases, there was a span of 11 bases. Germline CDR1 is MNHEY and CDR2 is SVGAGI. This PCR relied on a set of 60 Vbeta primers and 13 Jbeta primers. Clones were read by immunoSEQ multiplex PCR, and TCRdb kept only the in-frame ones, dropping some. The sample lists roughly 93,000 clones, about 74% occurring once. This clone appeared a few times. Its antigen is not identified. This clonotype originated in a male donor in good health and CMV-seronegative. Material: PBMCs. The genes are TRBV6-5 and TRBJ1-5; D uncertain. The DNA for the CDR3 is TGTGCCAGCAGTTTAGGCAGGAACCAGCCCCAGCATTTT. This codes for CASSLGRNQPQHF.